This record concerns one T cell receptor (beta chain) sequence. What it binds is unknown. Indicated treatment: around 19 received Ad26.COV2.S at low or high dose, single or two shots; a few received placebo; per-sample allocation not given. Sampling was performed 63 days after the first vaccine or placebo injection. Immunization relied on an Ad26 vector, which expressed Wuhan-strain SARS-CoV-2 spike. TCRdb keeps only in-frame clones here, not all; method: immunoSEQ multiplex PCR. The repertoire holds approximately 340,000 clones, with roughly 81% as singletons. The CDR3 is 13 residues long. CDR1 and CDR2 from the germline V gene are LNHDA and SQIVND (reference sequence). V lost 5 bases, J lost 7 bases, and 14 bases lay in between. These data are taken from a study of Ad26.COV2.S vaccination and SARS-CoV-2 variants. Study-wide points: Reportedly, spike-specific CD8+ and CD4+ T cell responses achieved substantial breadth once vaccination had taken place. Greater spike-specific TCR breadth was seen in vaccine recipients than in placebo recipients. Vaccine and placebo groups showed comparable non-spike TCR breadth.

The sample was peripheral blood, taken in a trial of Ad26.COV2.S vaccine versus placebo. The chain recombines TRBV19 with TRBJ1-2; a possible D gene is TRBD1 (6 bases). This sequence originates from a person aged 18-60 years who received the Ad26.COV2.S COVID-19 vaccine or a placebo. The CDR3 DNA sequence: TGTGCCAGTAGTCTGGGACAACTCGGTGGCTACACCTTC. Its protein product is CASSLGQLGGYTF.